Described below is a single TCR beta chain sequence and its context. This clonotype was picked up many times. Its specific antigen is unknown. Within one base of it there is no much larger clone, and no base qualities were kept. Libraries were built with 5' RACE. For sequencing, an Illumina MiSeq was employed. Library preparation attached unique molecular identifiers to individual cDNA molecules for quantitative, reproducible TCR counting. As for the original processing: The median number of TCRs per sample was 95,638, ranging from about 23,224 to 700,000. V, J and CDR3 annotation of the TCR reads was performed with the Decombinator software suite. Every sample was subsampled to the same number of TCRs (28,000) for the PS versus PT1 abundance plots. TCRs were defined as expanded if absent before sensitization and observed at least eight times at the 2-week time point. Using fastp at Q25 and MiXCR, TCRdb reprocessed the public reads and kept productive beta chains. Rows with one shared CDR3 protein collapse into an entry with the most common genes and DNA. TCRdb, rather than the study authors, made the V and J calls. The sample table shows some 150,000 distinct CDR3 sequences, and approximately 4% are seen once. The ten largest clones add up to over 1.3% of the sample.

This record belongs to a study of human T cells and chemical hapten exposure (dated by TCRdb to 2020 to 2022). Regarding the study in general: Libraries were combined into a pool for sequencing, and differences in TCR yield between samples came mainly from small differences in library volumes within the pool. In alopecia patients, the study followed how the peripheral blood TCR repertoire changed in vivo over primary and secondary sensitization to diphenylcyclopropenone (DPC), a hapten. Each blood RNA sample was used to sequence both TCR alpha and TCR beta chains. What the work shows at the level of the full study, not this receptor alone: DPC sensitization did not change the number of TCRs with a frequency above 1 in 1000, and there was no evidence of changes in global repertoire structure. Repeated subsampling changed both the strength of the expansion versus patch-test correlation and the threshold at which the correlation became significant.

CDR1 and CDR2 are drawn from the germline V gene (reference sequence): DFQATT, SNEGSKA. V and J are truncated by 0 bases and 1 base respectively, leaving an intervening sequence of 10 bases. The cysteine opens and the phenylalanine closes a CDR3 of 15 amino acids. CDR3 DNA is the only sequence kept; it has 45 bases, read in frame from the first base. Total RNA was extracted from unfractionated whole blood collected in Tempus Blood RNA tubes. As TCR sequencing controls, roughly five healthy volunteers were used, with blood taken at day 0, 2 weeks and 6 weeks. The TCR was taken from a female donor in good health. In this chain, TRBV20-1 is recombined with TRBJ1-3; the D gene assignment is ambiguous. The bases read TGCAGTGCTAGAGATCCTGGAAAATCTGGAAACACCATATATTTT. This gives the protein CSARDPGKSGNTIYF.